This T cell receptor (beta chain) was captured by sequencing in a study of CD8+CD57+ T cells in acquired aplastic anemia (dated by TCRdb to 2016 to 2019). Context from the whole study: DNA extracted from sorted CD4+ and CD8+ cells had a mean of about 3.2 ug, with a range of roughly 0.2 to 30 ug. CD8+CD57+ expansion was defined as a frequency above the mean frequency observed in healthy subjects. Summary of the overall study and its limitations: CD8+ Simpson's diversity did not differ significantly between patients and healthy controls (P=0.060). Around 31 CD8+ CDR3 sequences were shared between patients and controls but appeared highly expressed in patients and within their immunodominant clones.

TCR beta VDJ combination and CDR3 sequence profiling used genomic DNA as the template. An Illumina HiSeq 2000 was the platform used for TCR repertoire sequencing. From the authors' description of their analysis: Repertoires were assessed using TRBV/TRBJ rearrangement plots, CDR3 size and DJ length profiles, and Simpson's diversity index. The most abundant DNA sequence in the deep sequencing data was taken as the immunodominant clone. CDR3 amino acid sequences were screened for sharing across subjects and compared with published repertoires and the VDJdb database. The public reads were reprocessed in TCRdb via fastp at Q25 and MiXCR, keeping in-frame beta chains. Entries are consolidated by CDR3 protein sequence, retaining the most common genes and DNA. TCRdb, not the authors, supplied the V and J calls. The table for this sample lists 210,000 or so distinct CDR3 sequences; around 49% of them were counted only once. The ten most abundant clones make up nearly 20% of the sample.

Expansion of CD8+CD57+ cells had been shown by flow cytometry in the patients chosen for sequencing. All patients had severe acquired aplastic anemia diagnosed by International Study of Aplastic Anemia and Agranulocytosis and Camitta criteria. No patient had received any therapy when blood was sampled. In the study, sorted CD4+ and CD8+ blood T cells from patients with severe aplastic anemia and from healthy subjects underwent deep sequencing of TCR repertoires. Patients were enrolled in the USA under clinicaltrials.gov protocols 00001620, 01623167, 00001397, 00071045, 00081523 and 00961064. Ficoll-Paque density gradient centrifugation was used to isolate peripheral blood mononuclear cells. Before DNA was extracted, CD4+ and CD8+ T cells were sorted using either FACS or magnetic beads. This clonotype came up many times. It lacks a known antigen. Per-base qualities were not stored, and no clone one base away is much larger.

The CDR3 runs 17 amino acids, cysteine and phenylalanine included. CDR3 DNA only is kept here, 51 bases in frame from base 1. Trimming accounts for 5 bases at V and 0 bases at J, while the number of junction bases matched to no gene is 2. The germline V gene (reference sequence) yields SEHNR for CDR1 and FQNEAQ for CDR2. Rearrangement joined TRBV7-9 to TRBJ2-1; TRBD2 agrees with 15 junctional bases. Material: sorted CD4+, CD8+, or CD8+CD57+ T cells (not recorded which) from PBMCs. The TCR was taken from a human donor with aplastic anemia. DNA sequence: TGTGCCAGCAGCGGGACTAGCGGGGGGTCCTCCTACAATGAGCAGTTCTTC. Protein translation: CASSGTSGGSSYNEQFF.